Listed below are T cell receptor beta chains from one sample, sequenced in a study of early T cells in non-severe SARS-CoV-2 infection. In TCRdb, the 5' RACE reads were re-called with MiXCR into one record per CDR3 protein. Counted here are 30,000 to 40,000 distinct CDR3 sequences, around 9% occurring once; the ten biggest clones make up 13%. The specimen sequenced was whole blood. Every receptor here comes from an adult who was a healthcare worker with PCR-confirmed SARS-CoV-2 infection or an uninfected control (not recorded which). Each CDR3 is given with its conserved first and last residue. Fields, in order: V gene, D gene, J gene, clone size, CDR3 protein, CDR3 DNA. A D gene is named only where the DNA matches it firmly. Size tells how often a clone was seen (once, few, many) or the class of an expanded clone, and some rows leave it out.

TRBV28,.,TRBJ1-4,many,CATVKVGNEKLFF,TGTGCCACCGTTAAGGTGGGCAATGAAAAACTGTTTTTT
TRBV7-9,.,TRBJ1-4,many,CASSRDIDNEKLFF,TGTGCCAGCAGCCGGGACATAGATAATGAAAAACTGTTTTTT
TRBV7-2,.,TRBJ2-7,many,CASTSLGEQYF,TGTGCCAGCACTTCCCTCGGCGAGCAGTACTTC
TRBV20-1,.,TRBJ1-1,many,CSARTFTEAFF,TGCAGTGCTAGAACGTTCACTGAAGCTTTCTTT
TRBV13,TRBD2,TRBJ2-1,few,CASSLPPGTSGYNEQFF,TGTGCCAGCAGCTTACCCCCGGGGACTAGCGGGTACAATGAGCAGTTCTTC
TRBV12-5,TRBD1,TRBJ1-2,few,CASVLDRGLGYTF,TGTGCTAGTGTCTTGGACAGGGGGCTTGGCTACACCTTC
TRBV19,.,TRBJ1-5,many,CASSMASAGEYQPQHF,TGTGCCAGTAGTATGGCGTCGGCAGGGGAATATCAGCCCCAGCATTTT
TRBV18,.,TRBJ2-7,many,CASSPDRGGYEQYF,TGTGCCAGCTCACCCGACAGGGGAGGGTACGAGCAGTACTTC
TRBV19,TRBD1,TRBJ1-5,many,CASRVGGQRNQPQHF,TGTGCCAGTAGGGTGGGGGGACAGCGTAATCAGCCCCAGCATTTT
TRBV7-9,.,TRBJ1-5,many,CASSGDLSNQPQHF,TGTGCCAGCAGCGGGGACCTTAGCAATCAGCCCCAGCATTTT
TRBV7-3,TRBD1,TRBJ1-3,many,CASSPSPGQGENTIYF,TGTGCCAGCAGCCCCTCCCCGGGACAGGGGGAAAACACCATATATTTT
TRBV10-1,.,TRBJ2-1,.,CASSELGQPKVSDEQFF,TGCGCCAGCAGTGAACTCGGACAGCCCAAGGTCTCGGATGAGCAGTTCTTC
TRBV5-5,.,TRBJ1-1,.,CASSLWLQNTEAFF,TGTGCCAGCAGCTTGTGGTTACAGAACACTGAAGCTTTCTTT
TRBV5-5,.,TRBJ2-7,many,CASSLVGGRDRYEQYF,TGTGCAAGCAGCTTGGTGGGGGGCCGGGATCGCTACGAGCAGTACTTC
TRBV11-2,.,TRBJ2-4,many,CASSLDRDHIQYF,TGTGCCAGCAGCTTAGATAGGGACCACATTCAGTACTTC
TRBV5-1,.,TRBJ2-7,many,CASSPRGTLEQYF,TGCGCCAGCAGCCCCCGCGGGACGCTCGAGCAGTACTTC
TRBV29-1,TRBD1,TRBJ2-5,many,CSVLPDRVRETQYF,TGCAGCGTCTTACCGGACAGGGTCAGAGAGACCCAGTACTTC
TRBV12-3/TRBV12-4,TRBD2,TRBJ2-2,many,CASQLAGGNTGELFF,TGTGCCAGCCAACTAGCGGGGGGAAACACCGGGGAGCTGTTTTTT
TRBV19,TRBD1,TRBJ1-5,medium-sized,CASTLARGRDTNQPQHF,TGTGCCAGTACCCTAGCAAGGGGGCGCGACACCAATCAGCCCCAGCATTTT
TRBV12-3/TRBV12-4,.,TRBJ1-1,many,CASSPTGSTEAFF,TGTGCCAGCAGTCCAACAGGGAGTACTGAAGCTTTCTTT
TRBV7-2,TRBD2,TRBJ2-3,many,CASSLGQRGTEQYF,TGTGCCAGCAGCTTAGGCCAGCGGGGGACGGAGCAGTATTTT
TRBV20-1,.,TRBJ2-1,many,CSASGGGPTYNEQFF,TGCAGTGCTAGTGGGGGGGGCCCTACCTACAATGAGCAGTTCTTC
TRBV29-1,.,TRBJ2-3,few,CSGAPQGISTDTQYF,TGCAGCGGTGCCCCGCAGGGGATAAGCACAGATACGCAGTATTTT
TRBV5-6,TRBD1,TRBJ2-4,many,CASSLAQGESFLRAKNIQYF,TGTGCCAGCAGCTTGGCCCAGGGGGAATCCTTCTTAAGGGCCAAAAACATTCAGTACTTC
TRBV12-5,.,TRBJ2-3,few,CASGLRVDTQYF,TGTGCTAGTGGTTTGCGAGTGGATACGCAGTATTTT
TRBV3-1,TRBD1,TRBJ2-6,few,CASSPDRGSGANVLTF,TGTGCCAGCAGCCCGGACAGGGGATCAGGGGCCAACGTCCTGACTTTC